This T cell receptor beta chain was sequenced during a study of graft-versus-host responses after intestinal transplantation. For the study at large: Anti-thymocyte globulin served as induction for all recipients, who then took tacrolimus and steroids for 3 to 4 years. Study-wide results and limits: There were GvH clones found in recipient marrow, and some of them appeared first in ileum or blood. Those patients showing graft-donor T cell macrochimerism displayed high graft-versus-host to host-versus-graft clonal ratios in allografts.

This CDR3 has 15 residues. V was cut by 1 base and J by 0 bases, with 9 bases left in between. From germline, CDR1 is SEHNR and CDR2 FQNEAQ (reference sequence). Method: immunoSEQ multiplex PCR; TCRdb's copy keeps in-frame clones and lacks some. The data show approximately 90,000 clones, around 90% seen once. Concerning this clone: Its antigen is currently unknown.

The clonotype originates from a human donor who was the organ donor for an intestinal transplant. The chain has TRBV7-9 and TRBJ1-2, with D possibly TRBD1 on 5 matching bases. The input for sequencing was unstimulated CD8+ T cells sorted from spleen or lymph node cells, taken before transplant. CDR3 DNA: TGTGCCAGCAGCTTAGTCGGGGGAACTAACTATGGCTACACCTTC. Translating gives CASSLVGGTNYGYTF.